The T cell receptor (beta chain) described here comes from a study of blood T cell repertoires in COVID-19 (dated by TCRdb to 2019 to 2021). The study in broad terms: Collaborator samples came from the United States, Italy and Spain and covered acute and convalescent phases of COVID-19. Deeply sampled blood TCRbeta repertoires from subjects exposed to, actively infected with, or recovered from COVID-19 were included in the dataset. The prospective study material was composed of cDNA or gDNA derived from T cells, B-cell-depleted T cells, or PBMCs. Sample metadata almost always included a de-identified subject ID, COVID-19 status, age in years and sex. The repertoires were released in a freely available public database meant as a resource for research on the immune response to SARS-CoV-2. HLA class I and class II types, where available, came from metadata supplied by the sample provider rather than from assay-based typing. The samples were drawn from the first 160 participants of the ongoing ImmuneRACE study and from 1,254 subjects provided by 6 global collaborators.

From the cysteine up to the phenylalanine, the CDR3 has a length of 16 residues. Of all the DNA, just the CDR3 is kept, 48 bases in frame from base 1. Based on the germline V gene (reference sequence), the CDR1 and CDR2 sequences are DFQATT and SNEGSKA. Trimming costs V 3 bases and J 0 bases, and their ends lie 16 bases apart. Another Seattle source contributed samples from volunteer blood donors who had recovered from COVID-19. The collaborating institutions used their own protocols to collect whole blood in K2EDTA tubes. For TCRbeta analysis, collaborators shipped samples in one of three forms: frozen whole blood, isolated PBMCs, or DNA extracted from either of those sample types. TCRbeta CDR3 regions were amplified from genomic DNA using the immunoSEQ Assay, a bias-controlled multiplex PCR. As for the authors' bioinformatics: The number of nucleated cells in each sample was estimated from the amplification of reference gene primers within the assay. Sequence reads were collapsed and filtered to measure the absolute abundance of every unique TCRbeta CDR3 rearrangement. Productive Simpson clonality was computed per sample as the square root of Simpson's diversity index over productive rearrangements. In TCRdb, the immuneACCESS table is reduced to in-frame sequences with V and J assigned. These tables do not hold every clone; where another copy was compared, an unresolved V gene accounts for under half, and the others remain unexplained. V, J and clone size were drawn from that table, and D and trimming were deduced from the DNA. For this sample there are a few hundred thousand clones; approximately 88% appear just once. The ten largest make up roughly 0.92% of the sample.

Concerning this clone itself: Its antigen is still unknown. Per-base qualities were not stored, and no clone one base away is much larger.

Broad study findings and their caveats: The amount of clinical and demographic metadata varied by source and participant and was provided uncurated.

The origin of this receptor is a woman between 40 and 50 years old who had recovered from COVID-19. The chain is encoded by TRBV20-1 joined to TRBJ2-3; the D region possibly corresponds to TRBD2 (6 bases align). Sequenced input: peripheral blood. The CDR3 region has the sequence CSASSSLRGSTDTQYF. The DNA sequence is TGCAGTGCTAGTTCCTCCCTCCGGGGGAGCACAGATACGCAGTATTTT.